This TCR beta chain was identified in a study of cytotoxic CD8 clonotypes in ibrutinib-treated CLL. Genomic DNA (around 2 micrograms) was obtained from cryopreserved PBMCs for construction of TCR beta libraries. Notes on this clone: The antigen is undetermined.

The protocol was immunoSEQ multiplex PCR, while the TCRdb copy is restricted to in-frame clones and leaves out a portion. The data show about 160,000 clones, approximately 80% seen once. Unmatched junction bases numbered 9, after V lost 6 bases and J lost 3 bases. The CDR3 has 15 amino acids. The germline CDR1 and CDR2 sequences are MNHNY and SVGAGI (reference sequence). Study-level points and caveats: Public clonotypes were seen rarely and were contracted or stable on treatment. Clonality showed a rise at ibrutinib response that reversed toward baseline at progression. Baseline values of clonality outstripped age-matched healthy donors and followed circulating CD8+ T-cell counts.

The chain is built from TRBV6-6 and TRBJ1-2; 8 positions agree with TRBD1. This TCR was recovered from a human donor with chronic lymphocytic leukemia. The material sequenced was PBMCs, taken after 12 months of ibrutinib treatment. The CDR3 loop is CASSRHRGRDYGYTF. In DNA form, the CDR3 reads TGTGCCAGCAGCCGCCACAGGGGGAGGGACTATGGCTACACCTTC.